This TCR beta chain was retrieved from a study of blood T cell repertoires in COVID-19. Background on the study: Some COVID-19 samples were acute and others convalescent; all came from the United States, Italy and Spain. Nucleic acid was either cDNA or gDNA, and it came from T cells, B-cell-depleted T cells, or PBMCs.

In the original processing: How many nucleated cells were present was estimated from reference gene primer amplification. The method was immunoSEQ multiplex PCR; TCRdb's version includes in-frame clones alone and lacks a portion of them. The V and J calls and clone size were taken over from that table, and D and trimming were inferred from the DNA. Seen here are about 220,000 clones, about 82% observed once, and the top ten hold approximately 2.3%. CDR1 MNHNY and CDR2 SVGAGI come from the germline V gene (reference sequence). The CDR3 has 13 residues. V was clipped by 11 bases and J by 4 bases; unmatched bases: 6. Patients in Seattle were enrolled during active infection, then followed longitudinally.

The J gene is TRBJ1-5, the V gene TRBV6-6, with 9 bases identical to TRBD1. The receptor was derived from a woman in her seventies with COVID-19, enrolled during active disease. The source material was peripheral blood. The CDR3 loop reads CAVTGGGNQPQHF. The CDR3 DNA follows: TGTGCCGTTACAGGGGGCGGGAATCAGCCCCAGCATTTT.